These T cell receptor beta chains were read from a single sample in a study of cytomegalovirus exposure and HLA in healthy donors. Measured with immunoSEQ multiplex PCR; TCRdb has only the in-frame clones, and not every one. The sample shows some 150,000 clones, approximately 72% of them seen only once. Sequencing was done on a sample of PBMCs. The source of these receptors is a young man in good health and CMV-seronegative. Both conserved end residues are part of each CDR3. A D gene is named only where the DNA matches it firmly. Part of the rows lack a size; the others show once, few, many or a class for expanded clones.

d_call clone_size j_call v_call cdr3_aa cdr3_nt
NA NA TRBJ1-1 TRBV10-2 CASTPTANTEAFF TGCGCCAGCACCCCGACAGCGAACACTGAAGCTTTCTTT
TRBD1 NA TRBJ1-2 TRBV28 CASSLGQGRGYTF TGTGCCAGCAGTTTGGGACAGGGCCGTGGCTACACCTTC
TRBD1 NA TRBJ2-2 TRBV6-1 CATKTGETGELFF TGTGCCACCAAGACAGGGGAAACCGGGGAGCTGTTTTTT
TRBD2 NA TRBJ2-3 TRBV28 CASSFQRGLTDTQYF TGTGCCAGCAGTTTCCAGCGGGGGCTCACAGATACGCAGTATTTT
TRBD1 few TRBJ1-2 TRBV5-1 CASSFGTGGADGYTF TGCGCCAGCAGCTTCGGGACAGGGGGCGCGGATGGCTACACCTTC
TRBD1 NA TRBJ2-6 TRBV5-8 CASSSDRAHSGANVLTF TGTGCCAGCAGCTCGGACAGGGCCCACTCTGGGGCCAACGTCCTGACTTTC
NA once TRBJ2-7 TRBV27 CASSLEGATSYEQYF TGTGCCAGCAGTTTGGAGGGAGCAACGTCCTACGAGCAGTACTTC
NA NA TRBJ2-3 TRBV6-1 CASSDRGHTDTQYF TGTGCCAGCAGTGACCGAGGTCACACAGATACGCAGTATTTT
TRBD1 NA TRBJ2-7 TRBV7-3 CASSLRGGTGVYEQYF TGTGCCAGCAGCCTCCGGGGTGGGACAGGGGTATACGAGCAGTACTTC
NA few TRBJ2-7 TRBV4-3 CASSQDRVRGYEQYF TGCGCCAGCAGCCAAGATCGGGTAAGGGGCTACGAGCAGTACTTC
TRBD2 NA TRBJ2-7 TRBV27 CASSLALAGGGYEQYF TGTGCCAGCAGTTTAGCCCTAGCGGGGGGAGGATACGAGCAGTACTTC
NA few TRBJ2-1 TRBV4-3 CASSQKGGEQFF TGCGCCAGCAGCCAGAAAGGAGGTGAGCAGTTCTTC
NA once TRBJ1-3 TRBV11-2 CASSALPEGGSGNTIYF TGTGCCAGCAGCGCCCTCCCTGAGGGCGGCTCTGGAAACACCATATATTTT
NA NA TRBJ2-6 TRBV4-1 CASSQTGSGANVLTF TGCGCCAGCAGCCAAACGGGCTCTGGGGCCAACGTCCTGACTTTC
TRBD2 NA TRBJ2-2 TRBV4-1 CASSHEIAGAAGELFF TGCGCCAGCAGCCACGAAATAGCGGGGGCAGCCGGGGAGCTGTTTTTT
TRBD1 NA TRBJ1-2 TRBV28 CASSSGTGGPSANYGYTF TGTGCCAGCAGTTCAGGGACAGGGGGCCCCTCTGCTAACTATGGCTACACCTTC
NA NA TRBJ2-4 TRBV4-2 CASSQGTPRGGGNIQYF TGTGCCAGCAGCCAAGGGACACCCAGGGGCGGAGGAAACATTCAGTACTTC
TRBD1 NA TRBJ2-1 TRBV7-6 CASSLWQQGAKYNEQFF TGTGCCAGCAGCTTATGGCAACAGGGGGCTAAATACAATGAGCAGTTCTTC
NA NA TRBJ1-1 TRBV11-3 CASSLDLLPGQENTEAFF TGTGCCAGCAGCTTAGATTTGCTCCCGGGACAAGAGAACACTGAAGCTTTCTTT
TRBD2 NA TRBJ2-1 TRBV6-1 CDSSELGLAGEQFF TGTGACAGCAGTGAACTCGGACTAGCGGGTGAGCAGTTCTTC
NA NA TRBJ2-7 TRBV5-1 CASSQQGYEQYF TGCGCCAGCAGCCAACAGGGCTACGAGCAGTACTTC
TRBD2 NA TRBJ2-5 TRBV7-6 CASSPGATSGGAGETQYF TGTGCCAGCAGCCCAGGGGCAACTAGCGGGGGGGCCGGAGAGACCCAGTACTTC
NA NA TRBJ1-6 TRBV7-8 CASSYAGIYNSPLHF TGTGCCAGCAGCTATGCGGGGATCTATAATTCACCCCTCCACTTT
NA NA TRBJ1-1 TRBV6-6 CASSYPTSNTEAFF TGTGCCAGCAGTTACCCCACATCGAACACTGAAGCTTTCTTT
NA NA TRBJ1-5 TRBV27 CASSRVGNQPQHF TGTGCCAGCAGTCGGGTAGGCAATCAGCCCCAGCATTTT
NA NA TRBJ1-1 TRBV5-1 CASSFGGRLEAFF TGCGCCAGCAGTTTCGGGGGTCGGCTTGAAGCTTTCTTT
TRBD1 NA TRBJ1-1 TRBV19 CASSDIQGLNTEAFF TGTGCCAGTAGTGACATACAGGGGTTGAACACTGAAGCTTTCTTT
NA many TRBJ1-1 TRBV7-9 CASSLMGGTEAFF TGTGCCAGCAGCTTAATGGGGGGAACTGAAGCTTTCTTT
NA once TRBJ2-1 TRBV6-4 CASSGTSYNEQFF TGTGCCAGTTCCGGGACTTCTTACAATGAGCAGTTCTTC
NA NA TRBJ2-7 TRBV2 CASSEVPGGEQYF TGTGCCAGCAGTGAAGTCCCCGGGGGCGAGCAGTACTTC
TRBD1 NA TRBJ2-2 TRBV5-1 CASSFDRGHTGELFF TGCGCCAGCAGCTTTGACAGGGGGCACACCGGGGAGCTGTTTTTT
TRBD1 NA TRBJ1-6 TRBV11-2 CASSFRGCGIGSPLHF TGTGCCAGCAGCTTCAGGGGGTGCGGAATTGGTTCACCCCTCCACTTT
TRBD1 once TRBJ2-1 TRBV7-2 CASSYPTGGASRPYNEQFF TGTGCCAGCAGCTACCCGACAGGGGGCGCGTCCCGACCTTACAATGAGCAGTTCTTC
TRBD1 NA TRBJ1-3 TRBV4-2 CASSQDKGAYGNTIYF TGTGCCAGCAGCCAAGATAAGGGGGCTTATGGAAACACCATATATTTT
NA NA TRBJ1-5 TRBV7-8 CASSLVARASNQPQHF TGTGCCAGCAGCTTAGTGGCCAGGGCAAGCAATCAGCCCCAGCATTTT
NA NA TRBJ1-4 TRBV4-1 CASSQEGGVKLFF TGCGCCAGCAGCCAAGAGGGGGGGGTAAAACTGTTTTTT
TRBD1 once TRBJ2-2 TRBV6-1 CASSSGTANTGELFF TGTGCCAGCAGTAGTGGGACAGCGAACACCGGGGAGCTGTTTTTT
TRBD1 NA TRBJ1-5 TRBV28 CASSLTQGARINQPQHF TGTGCCAGCAGCTTGACGCAGGGGGCGCGAATTAATCAGCCCCAGCATTTT
TRBD1 NA TRBJ2-5 TRBV15 CATSSRTGAQETQYF TGTGCCACCAGCTCTAGGACAGGCGCCCAAGAGACCCAGTACTTC
NA NA TRBJ2-6 TRBV7-9 CASSPRQSSGANGLTF TGTGCCAGCAGCCCAAGACAAAGCTCTGGGGCCAACGGCCTGACTTTC
TRBD1 NA TRBJ1-1 TRBV19 CASSIVNRGGTEAFF TGTGCCAGTAGTATAGTGAACAGGGGTGGAACTGAAGCTTTCTTT
NA once TRBJ2-4 TRBV30 CAWSARGWAKNSQYF TGTGCCTGGAGTGCCAGAGGGTGGGCCAAAAACAGTCAGTACTTC
TRBD1 NA TRBJ1-5 TRBV7-8 CASSPDRAQPQHF TGTGCCAGCAGTCCGGACAGGGCTCAGCCCCAGCATTTT
TRBD2 NA TRBJ2-1 TRBV7-8 CASSLGASGGRRFF TGTGCCAGCAGCTTAGGAGCCAGCGGGGGGCGTAGGTTCTTC
TRBD1 once TRBJ2-6 TRBV6-1 CASSEGGAGGSSGANGLTF TGTGCCAGCAGTGAAGGGGGGGCAGGGGGCTCGTCTGGGGCCAACGGCCTGACTTTC
NA NA TRBJ2-3 TRBV5-1 CASTPGVGGTDTQYF TGCGCCAGCACCCCAGGGGTTGGAGGAACAGATACGCAGTATTTT
NA once TRBJ2-6 TRBV4-2 CASSPTGSTGANGLTF TGTGCCAGCAGCCCAACCGGGAGCACTGGGGCCAACGGCCTGACTTTC
TRBD1 few TRBJ2-4 TRBV7-9 CASSSGGIADSAKNSQYF TGTGCCAGCAGCTCAGGGGGAATCGCAGATTCGGCCAAAAACAGTCAGTACTTC
TRBD1 NA TRBJ1-5 TRBV4-3 CASSQDLQGGQPQHF TGCGCCAGCAGCCAAGATTTGCAGGGGGGTCAGCCCCAGCATTTT
NA NA TRBJ1-5 TRBV28 CASRDWGNQPQHF TGTGCCAGCAGAGACTGGGGCAATCAGCCCCAGCATTTT
NA NA TRBJ1-4 TRBV30 CAWRALRLTNEKLFF TGTGCCTGGAGAGCCTTACGACTGACGAATGAAAAACTGTTTTTT
NA NA TRBJ2-5 TRBV18 CASSLGGYQETQYF TGTGCCAGCTCACTCGGGGGTTACCAAGAGACCCAGTACTTC
NA NA TRBJ1-1 TRBV29-1 CSVVGGGAGTNVRNTEAFF TGCAGCGTTGTAGGGGGAGGGGCAGGGACCAATGTGCGGAACACTGAAGCTTTCTTT
TRBD1 NA TRBJ1-2 TRBV6-4 CASSYNPGTGASGYTF TGTGCCAGCAGTTATAATCCCGGGACAGGGGCATCTGGCTACACCTTC